Listed below are T cell receptor beta chains from one sample, sequenced in a study of prognosis after radiotherapy for stage I lung cancer. Using its own MiXCR run on the multiplex PCR reads, TCRdb lists one record per CDR3 protein. The sample consists of about 22,000 distinct CDR3 sequences, approximately 45% of them appearing once. Material: PBMCs, obtained before or after stereotactic body radiation therapy (not recorded which). The receptors here all came from a donor aged 50 or older with non-small cell lung cancer. The conserved cysteine and the conserved F or W are not part of the CDR3 here. Fields, in order: D gene, J gene, V gene, CDR3 protein. D genes are given only for firm matches.

D gene: .; J gene: TRBJ1-1; V gene: TRBV18; CDR3 protein: ASSPVRVNTEAF
D gene: .; J gene: TRBJ2-1; V gene: TRBV30; CDR3 protein: AWRVLGGYEQF
D gene: .; J gene: TRBJ2-1; V gene: TRBV20-1; CDR3 protein: SATHLSNNEQF
D gene: TRBD2; J gene: TRBJ2-5; V gene: TRBV6-2/TRBV6-3; CDR3 protein: ASSSGLAGGETQY
D gene: .; J gene: TRBJ2-2; V gene: TRBV6-4; CDR3 protein: ASSVGPGDTGELF
D gene: .; J gene: TRBJ2-3; V gene: TRBV28; CDR3 protein: ASGRTWGTDTQY
D gene: TRBD1; J gene: TRBJ2-7; V gene: TRBV20-1; CDR3 protein: SARDPSGTGDEQY
D gene: TRBD2; J gene: TRBJ2-1; V gene: TRBV7-2; CDR3 protein: ASSLSRGLAGGPNEQF
D gene: .; J gene: TRBJ1-5; V gene: TRBV20-1; CDR3 protein: SARGQPGLINQPQH
D gene: TRBD1; J gene: TRBJ2-3; V gene: TRBV6-1; CDR3 protein: ASSLTGVPDTQY
D gene: TRBD1; J gene: TRBJ2-2; V gene: TRBV27; CDR3 protein: ASSLAGQGSYTGELF
D gene: .; J gene: TRBJ2-2; V gene: TRBV7-8; CDR3 protein: ASSWGITGPRGTGELF
D gene: .; J gene: TRBJ1-6; V gene: TRBV19; CDR3 protein: ASRSGKTFSPLH
D gene: .; J gene: TRBJ2-2; V gene: TRBV18; CDR3 protein: ASSPLGNTGELF
D gene: .; J gene: TRBJ2-3; V gene: TRBV5-1; CDR3 protein: ASRLEVRPTTQY
D gene: .; J gene: TRBJ1-1; V gene: TRBV28; CDR3 protein: ASSRYGGQTMNTEAF
D gene: TRBD1; J gene: TRBJ1-1; V gene: TRBV12-3/TRBV12-4; CDR3 protein: ASSLGTGGSNTEAF
D gene: TRBD1; J gene: TRBJ2-5; V gene: TRBV3-1; CDR3 protein: ASSPRTGGAGETQY
D gene: .; J gene: TRBJ1-1; V gene: TRBV7-9; CDR3 protein: ASSLDQNTEAF
D gene: .; J gene: TRBJ1-2; V gene: TRBV4-1; CDR3 protein: ASSQDPSYGYT
D gene: .; J gene: TRBJ1-5; V gene: TRBV6-2/TRBV6-3; CDR3 protein: SSSARGRWQPQH
D gene: .; J gene: TRBJ2-3; V gene: TRBV6-1; CDR3 protein: ASNFASTDTQY
D gene: .; J gene: TRBJ2-1; V gene: TRBV9; CDR3 protein: ASSAQGTGYNEQF
D gene: .; J gene: TRBJ1-2; V gene: TRBV19; CDR3 protein: ASRGDGYT
D gene: TRBD1; J gene: TRBJ2-1; V gene: TRBV28; CDR3 protein: ASSFFTGDHEQF
D gene: TRBD2; J gene: TRBJ2-1; V gene: TRBV10-3; CDR3 protein: AISETSGSNNEQF
D gene: TRBD2; J gene: TRBJ2-3; V gene: TRBV24-1; CDR3 protein: ATSVEGGHTYTQY
D gene: .; J gene: TRBJ2-3; V gene: TRBV4-3; CDR3 protein: ASSRDDTSRTDTQY
D gene: .; J gene: TRBJ1-1; V gene: TRBV11-2; CDR3 protein: ASSLSLNTEAF
D gene: .; J gene: TRBJ2-5; V gene: TRBV20-1; CDR3 protein: SARDYTGLKTQY
D gene: .; J gene: TRBJ1-1; V gene: TRBV12-3/TRBV12-4; CDR3 protein: ASRNYERRAF
D gene: TRBD1; J gene: TRBJ2-3; V gene: TRBV12-3/TRBV12-4; CDR3 protein: ASSSGQGATDTQY
D gene: .; J gene: TRBJ1-1; V gene: TRBV27; CDR3 protein: ASTKIGLTYAEAF
D gene: TRBD1; J gene: TRBJ1-2; V gene: TRBV5-4; CDR3 protein: ASSTDRGNYGYT
D gene: TRBD2; J gene: TRBJ2-3; V gene: TRBV12-3/TRBV12-4; CDR3 protein: ASSLGRGARDTQY
D gene: .; J gene: TRBJ1-1; V gene: TRBV6-1; CDR3 protein: ASSLGQESGKTF
D gene: .; J gene: TRBJ1-2; V gene: TRBV5-1; CDR3 protein: ASSSGLGGVYYGYT
D gene: TRBD1; J gene: TRBJ2-5; V gene: TRBV6-2/TRBV6-3; CDR3 protein: ASITGGAGETQY
D gene: .; J gene: TRBJ1-1; V gene: TRBV11-1; CDR3 protein: ASSLRGMNTEAF
D gene: .; J gene: TRBJ2-3; V gene: TRBV28; CDR3 protein: ASSFLDTQY
D gene: .; J gene: TRBJ1-1; V gene: TRBV6-1; CDR3 protein: ASSGQCYTEAF
D gene: .; J gene: TRBJ2-7; V gene: TRBV19; CDR3 protein: ASRRSISYEQY
D gene: .; J gene: TRBJ2-7; V gene: TRBV11-2; CDR3 protein: ASSLDLGDYEQY
D gene: .; J gene: TRBJ2-1; V gene: TRBV28; CDR3 protein: ASSYVSRGQF
D gene: .; J gene: .; V gene: TRBV10-3; CDR3 protein: AINGLAGIPDTQH
D gene: .; J gene: TRBJ2-5; V gene: TRBV9; CDR3 protein: ASSVAPLPETQY
D gene: TRBD1; J gene: TRBJ2-5; V gene: TRBV6-1; CDR3 protein: ASSHDRVGTQY
D gene: .; J gene: TRBJ1-2; V gene: TRBV11-2; CDR3 protein: ASSLDRRYGYT
D gene: .; J gene: TRBJ2-3; V gene: TRBV6-4; CDR3 protein: ASSEQGGDTDTQY
D gene: .; J gene: TRBJ2-7; V gene: TRBV5-1; CDR3 protein: ASSLKWGEQY
D gene: .; J gene: TRBJ2-7; V gene: TRBV7-2; CDR3 protein: ASSLVGVGAAYEHY
D gene: .; J gene: TRBJ2-3; V gene: TRBV6-2/TRBV6-3; CDR3 protein: ASSSGFNTQY
D gene: .; J gene: TRBJ1-5; V gene: TRBV6-2/TRBV6-3; CDR3 protein: ASGLQGGYNKPQH
D gene: .; J gene: TRBJ1-4; V gene: TRBV4-1; CDR3 protein: ASSQFRAATNEKLF
D gene: .; J gene: TRBJ2-2; V gene: TRBV3-1; CDR3 protein: ASSQGPDGSGELF